A single sample is the source of the 2 T cell receptor beta chains below, sequenced in a study of vaccination and CD4 T cells after COVID-19. Sample treatment: approximately nine-day PBMC culture with coronavirus spike peptide pools or control peptides (ViraFEST assay). The Oncomine TCR Beta short-read assay sequenced DNA from cultured CD4+ T cells. TCRdb itself ran the PCR reads through MiXCR, one entry per CDR3 protein. Among around 17,000 distinct CDR3 sequences, about 39% were seen once, and the ten largest hold roughly 12%. No antigen has been identified for these receptors. The sample taken for sequencing was CD4+ T cells from blood, cultured in vitro. These receptors originate from a human donor who had recovered from COVID-19.

The rearrangement links TRBV19 to TRBJ2-3; the D gene is possibly TRBD2 (5 bases). Trimming removed 9 bases from V and 6 bases from J, with 16 bases in between. Germline-derived CDR1 and CDR2 are LNHDA and SQIVND (reference sequence). This CDR3 has 13 amino acids. The CDR3 DNA reads TGTGCCAGCCGGGATCCAGTTCGTGATACGCAGTATTTT. It is translated as CASRDPVRDTQYF.

The table lists this clonotype with a few counts. The V gene is TRBV19, the J gene TRBJ2-2; 8 positions agree with TRBD1. Germline V lookup: CDR1 LNHDA, CDR2 SQIVND (reference sequence). CDR3 length: 14 residues. After removal of 10 bases from V and 4 bases from J, the junction contained 8 bases not matched to a gene. CDR3 region: CATNPGQATGELFF. CDR3 DNA sequence: TGTGCCACCAACCCGGGACAGGCCACCGGGGAGCTGTTTTTT. The whole variable domain, remainder taken from reference TRBV19 and TRBJ2-2, is DGGITQSPKYLFRKEGQNVTLSCEQNLNHDAMYWYRQDPGQGLRLIYYSQIVNDFQKGDIAEGYSVSREKKESFPLTVTSAQKNPTAFYLCATNPGQATGELFFGEGSRLTVL.